Below, 5 T cell receptor beta chains from the same sample are listed, as sequenced in a study of early T cells in non-severe SARS-CoV-2 infection (dated by TCRdb to 2020 to 2022). Receptor libraries were prepared by 5' RACE. For sequencing, a NextSeq 500 was employed. TCRdb itself trimmed the public reads at Q25 with fastp, ran MiXCR and retained productive beta chains. When rows share a CDR3 protein, they turn into one entry using the most common DNA and genes. The sample table shows roughly 30,000 distinct CDR3 sequences, and around 6.6% are seen once. Under 3.5% of the sample is taken by the ten largest. Sequencing input: whole blood. The origin of the receptors is an adult who was a healthcare worker with PCR-confirmed SARS-CoV-2 infection or an uninfected control (not recorded which).

This clonotype was counted ten times or more. The rearrangement uses TRBV19 and TRBJ1-5; D perhaps matches TRBD1 (5 bases). The CDR3 covers 18 residues. CDR1 LNHDA and CDR2 SQIVND come from the germline V gene (reference sequence). Trimming shortened V by 3 bases and J by 7 bases, and 25 bases separated the two germline ends. The CDR3 DNA reads as TGTGCCAGTAGTATGGAGTCCCAGGGATTCCACCCTGGGCAGCCCCAGCATTTT. This encodes CASSMESQGFHPGQPQHF.

In this sample, this clonotype is medium-sized. The chain uses TRBV6-5 and TRBJ1-6; weak D call: TRBD1 (5 bases). The V end was cut by 2 bases, the J end by 13 bases, with 15 bases between. This CDR3 contains 14 residues. Germline V lookup: CDR1 MNHEY, CDR2 SVGAGI. The CDR3 DNA sequence: TGTGCCAGCAGTTACCGGGACTCCCTCGTTCCCCTCCACTTT. Its protein is CASSYRDSLVPLHF.

In its sample, this clonotype was seen many times. The gene calls are TRBV28 and TRBJ2-1; possibly TRBD1 or TRBD2 for D (6 bases each). Germline V gives CDR1 MDHEN, CDR2 SYDVKM. This CDR3 spans 16 amino acids. The V end was cut by 7 bases, the J end by 5 bases, with 21 bases between. The CDR3, as DNA: TGTGCCAGCACGAAGGGGGTAGCGGAGACCGACAATGAGCAGTTCTTC. It translates to CASTKGVAETDNEQFF.

This clonotype was seen many times. The genes are TRBV4-2 and TRBJ2-5, with 8 bases fitting TRBD2. This CDR3 is built from 19 residues. The germline V gene encodes CDR1 LGHNA and CDR2 YNFKEQ. The V gene end was trimmed by 0 bases and the J gene end by 0 bases; junction bases not matched to a gene: 12. The DNA of the CDR3 is TGTGCCAGCAGCCAAGATCTGAGTTGGAGCGGGAGCTACCAAGAGACCCAGTACTTC. Encoded protein: CASSQDLSWSGSYQETQYF.

This clonotype was counted a few times. The chain carries TRBV4-2 and TRBJ2-7, with D possibly being TRBD2 (6 bases). Germline CDR1 reads LGHNA; CDR2 reads YNFKEQ. The CDR3 extends over 13 amino acids. The V end lost 4 bases, the J end lost 6 bases, and 13 bases lay between the germline ends. CDR3 in DNA: TGTGCCAGCAGCCCCCCGGGGGAGGCCGAGCAGTACTTC. Residues: CASSPPGEAEQYF.